Sequencing of this TCR beta chain was carried out in a study of shared clonotypes between healthy human individuals (dated by TCRdb to about 2020). At the level of the whole study: A couple of women and a few men aged 18 to 49 years were included in the cohort. Per donor, three plates each were used for CD4 naive and CD4 memory, two for CD8 naive, and one for CD8 memory. To estimate repertoire size and how much clonotype sharing occurs between individuals, the study deeply sequenced the blood TCR repertoires of roughly 5 healthy adults. Different laboratories and diverse techniques were used to prepare libraries and sequence TCR repertoires, to increase sequencing depth and limit assay-specific biases. Leukapheresis yielded between about 0.9 and 8.9 billion PBMCs per donor.

Details on this clone: This receptor's antigen is unknown. Base qualities were left out, and no much larger clone turns up one base away.

TCR CDR3 regions were amplified from genomic DNA by multiplex PCR using the deep immunoSEQ assay. Extracted genomic DNA from each cell subset was distributed evenly across all wells of several immunoSEQ 96-well plates, and each plate was treated as a replicate. For sorted subsets, around 200 ng genomic DNA, equal to about 30,000 T cell genomes, was loaded into each replicate PCR. Purified libraries were measured with a Qubit 3.0 fluorometer, size-checked on a Bioanalyzer 2100, and measured again with the KAPA Library Quantification kit. Each immunoSEQ 96-well plate was sequenced on its own single-read 150-cycle Illumina NextSeq 550 flow cell. The paper's data handling went like this. Because the immunoSEQ output held only junctional sequences and lacked quality scores, the filtering could not match the filtering applied to full-length reads. To assign V/J genes and CDR3, sequences were annotated against IMGT germline references using PyIR, a Python wrapper for IgBLAST v1.9. Reads were filtered out if the reads had weak V/J assignments (E-value above 1e-6), no CDR3, stop codons, out-of-frame junctions, or ambiguous translated residues. V3J clonotypes were defined by identical inferred V gene, J gene, and CDR3 amino acid sequence. To compute the percentage overlap between repertoires, the number of shared unique clonotypes was divided by the size of the smaller repertoire. Repertoire richness was assessed with RTK rarefaction, the Chao1 estimator, and Recon v2.1 estimates of unobserved clonotypes. Generation probabilities for all TCRbeta clonotypes obtained by the gDNA method from a few donors were computed using OLGA. TCRdb re-hosts the immuneACCESS table, in-frame sequences only. Its copies lack some clones; in the studies checked, an unresolved V gene accounts for under half of them, and the cause for the rest is not known. V, J and clone size are taken as reported in that table, and D and trimming were inferred from the DNA itself. For this sample the table gives about 580,000 clones, of which 98% were detected only once. In total, the top ten clones hold 0.3% of the sample.

The paper as a whole reports these results and caveats: Pairwise subsampling led to the expectation that sequencing depth would affect the degree of clonotype sharing among donors. Because the study included a small number of donors, the genetic and exposure-history diversity represented was limited. Clonotypes shared by all four sorted-subset donors showed higher generation probabilities than non-shared clonotypes. Estimated clonotype richness was generally larger for naive than for memory subsets. Rarefaction of sorted-subset datasets indicated incomplete sequencing despite the large sequencing depth. Sampling was restricted to blood, and TCR repertoires in tissue are likely to differ from TCR repertoires in blood. About 5% of naive CD4, 3.5% of naive CD8, 2.3% of memory CD4, and approximately 0.4% of memory CD8 clonotypes were shared across several donors.

CD8 naive samples were obtained by positive selection for CCR7 among CD45RO-negative cells, yielding a CD45RA+CCR7+ population from which TemRA cells were excluded. The donors were healthy, HIV-negative adults with no recently reported acute infections or vaccinations. Every donor was a Caucasian adult residing in Nashville, Tennessee, USA. Blood was obtained by leukapheresis, after which PBMCs were separated by Ficoll-Histopaque density gradient centrifugation and cryopreserved in liquid nitrogen vapor phase. Purity and quantity of every magnetically sorted T cell population were checked by analytical flow cytometry. Genomic DNA was isolated from each sorted fraction and quantified by UV absorbance on a Nanodrop 2000c. The CDR3 runs 15 amino acids, cysteine and phenylalanine included. The only DNA kept is the CDR3, 45 bases in frame from the first base. CDR1 and CDR2 were assigned from the germline V gene as MDHEN and SYDVKM. The germline V end is reduced by 4 bases and the J end by 3 bases; junction bases left unmatched: 6.

This receptor was obtained from a man younger than 40 in good health. Sequencing was done on a sample of naive CD8+ T cells sorted from blood. The cell subset or site tag for this specimen amounts to: CD45RA+CCR7+. The rearrangement joined TRBV28 to TRBJ1-5, and 7 bases in between align with TRBD1. The DNA is as follows: TGTGCCAGCAGTTGGATGGGACAGATCAATCAGCCCCAGCATTTT. Its amino acids are CASSWMGQINQPQHF.